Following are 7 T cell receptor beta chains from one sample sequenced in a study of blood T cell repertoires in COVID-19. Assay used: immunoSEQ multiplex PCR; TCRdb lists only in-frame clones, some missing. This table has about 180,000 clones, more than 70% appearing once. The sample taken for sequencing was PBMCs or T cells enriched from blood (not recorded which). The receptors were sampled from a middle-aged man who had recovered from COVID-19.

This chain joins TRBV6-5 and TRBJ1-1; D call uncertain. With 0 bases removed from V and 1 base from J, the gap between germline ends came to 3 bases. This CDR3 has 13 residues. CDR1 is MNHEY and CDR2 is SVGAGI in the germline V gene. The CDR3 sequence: CASSYSQNTEAFF. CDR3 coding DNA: TGTGCCAGCAGTTACTCCCAGAACACTGAAGCTTTCTTT.

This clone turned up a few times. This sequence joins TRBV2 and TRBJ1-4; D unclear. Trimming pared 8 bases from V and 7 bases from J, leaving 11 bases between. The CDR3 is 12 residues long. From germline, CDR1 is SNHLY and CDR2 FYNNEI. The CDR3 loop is CASGGVGEKLFF. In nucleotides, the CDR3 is TGTGCCAGCGGCGGGGTGGGTGAAAAACTGTTTTTT.

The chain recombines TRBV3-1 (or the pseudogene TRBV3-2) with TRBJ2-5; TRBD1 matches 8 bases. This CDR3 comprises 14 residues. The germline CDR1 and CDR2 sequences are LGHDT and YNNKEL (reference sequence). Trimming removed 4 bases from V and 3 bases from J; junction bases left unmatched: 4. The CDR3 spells CASSRTGSKETQYF. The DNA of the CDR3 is TGTGCCAGCAGCCGGACAGGGTCAAAAGAGACCCAGTACTTC.

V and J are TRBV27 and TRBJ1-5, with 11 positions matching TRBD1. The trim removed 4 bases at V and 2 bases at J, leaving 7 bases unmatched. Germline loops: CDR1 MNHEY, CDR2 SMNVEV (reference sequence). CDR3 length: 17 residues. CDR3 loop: CASSSGQGGQGNQPQHF. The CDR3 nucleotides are TGTGCCAGCAGTTCGGGACAGGGGGGTCAGGGCAATCAGCCCCAGCATTTT.

CDR3: CASTPISGGGQPQHF. The CDR3 DNA reads as TGTGCCAGTACCCCTATTTCGGGGGGGGGTCAGCCCCAGCATTTT. The gene calls are TRBV19 and TRBJ1-5, with a possible D match to TRBD1 (5 bases). Per the germline V gene, CDR1 is LNHDA and CDR2 is SQIVND (reference sequence). This CDR3 is built from 15 residues. The V and J ends lost 7 bases and 6 bases respectively, with 19 bases between them.

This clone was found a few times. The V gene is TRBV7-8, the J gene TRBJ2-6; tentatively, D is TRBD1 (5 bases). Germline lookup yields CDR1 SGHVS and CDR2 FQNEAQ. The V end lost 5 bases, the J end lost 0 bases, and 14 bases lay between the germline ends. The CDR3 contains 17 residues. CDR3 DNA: TGTGCCAGCAGCCGTACCAGGGCCCTCTCTGGGGCCAACGTCCTGACTTTC. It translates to CASSRTRALSGANVLTF.

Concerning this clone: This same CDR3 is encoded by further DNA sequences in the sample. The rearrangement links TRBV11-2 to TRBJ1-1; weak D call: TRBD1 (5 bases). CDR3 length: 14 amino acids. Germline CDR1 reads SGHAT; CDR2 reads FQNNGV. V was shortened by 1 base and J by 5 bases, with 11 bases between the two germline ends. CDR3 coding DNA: TGTGCCAGCAGCTTAGTACCGGGGGGGACTGAAGCTTTCTTT. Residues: CASSLVPGGTEAFF.